One sample yielded the 32 T cell receptor beta chains listed below, sequenced in a study of early T cells in non-severe SARS-CoV-2 infection. TCRdb re-called the 5' RACE reads through MiXCR, storing one row per CDR3 protein. This table holds some 50,000 distinct CDR3 sequences, around 9.1% found once. The specimen sequenced was whole blood. All receptors come from an adult who was a healthcare worker with PCR-confirmed SARS-CoV-2 infection or an uninfected control (not recorded which).

To note about this clonotype: Just one base apart from a much larger clone, this may be a read error. V usage is TRBV29-1 and J usage is TRBJ2-2; the D gene is possibly TRBD2 (5 bases). The CDR3 is made up of 14 amino acids. Germline lookup yields CDR1 SQVTM and CDR2 ANQGSEA. Written as DNA, the CDR3 is TGCAGCGTTGAAGTCGGGAAGGGCACCTGGGAGCTGTTTTTT. It codes for CSVEVGKGTWELFF.

In this sample, this clonotype turned up many times. The chain carries TRBV11-2 and TRBJ2-2; 8 bases agree with TRBD2. This CDR3 is 14 amino acids long. The V and J ends lost 1 base and 6 bases, in that order; junction bases with no gene match: 1. Germline CDR1 SGHAT, CDR2 FQNNGV. The CDR3: CASSLGGRSGELFF. CDR3 DNA: TGTGCCAGCAGCTTAGGCGGGAGGTCCGGGGAGCTGTTTTTT.

The sample holds a few counts of this clonotype. The chain carries TRBV9 and TRBJ2-2; no definite D call. The germline V gene encodes CDR1 SGDLS and CDR2 YYNGEE. Trimming cost V 5 bases and J 4 bases, with 12 bases left between them. This CDR3 has 14 residues. CDR3 in amino acids: CASSSGQTTGELFF. CDR3 sequence (DNA): TGTGCCAGCAGTTCCGGGCAAACCACCGGGGAGCTGTTTTTT.

Many counts were recorded for this clonotype. The V and J genes are TRBV5-1 and TRBJ2-3, with TRBD1 matching 7 bases. The length of the CDR3 is 15 residues. Germline assignment: CDR1 SGHRS and CDR2 YFSETQ. V was pared by 5 bases and J by 0 bases, with 6 bases of the junction left unmatched. In DNA form, the CDR3 reads TGCGCCAGCAGAGGGGGCGGTACTAGCACAGATACGCAGTATTTT. It yields the protein CASRGGGTSTDTQYF. The full variable domain, in which reference TRBV5-1 and TRBJ2-3 provide the parts outside the CDR3, is KAGVTQTPRYLIKTRGQQVTLSCSPISGHRSVSWYQQTPGQGLQFLFEYFSETQRNKGNFPGRFSGRQFSNSRSEMNVSTLELGDSALYLCASRGGGTSTDTQYFGPGTRLTVL.

At least ten counts were recorded for this clonotype. The chain couples TRBV6-5 to TRBJ2-2; TRBD2 might be the D (6 bases). This CDR3 has 13 amino acids. Germline lookup yields CDR1 MNHEY and CDR2 SVGAGI. The ends were cut back, 8 bases at V and 7 bases at J, with 14 bases in the middle. CDR3 loop: CASRDSQVGELFF. CDR3 DNA: TGTGCCAGCCGGGACTCCCAGGTCGGGGAGCTGTTTTTT.

This clonotype was observed at least ten times. The V call is TRBV20-1, the J call TRBJ2-5; D not resolved. Germline V gene data show CDR1 as DFQATT and CDR2 as SNEGSKA (reference sequence). The CDR3 extends over 13 amino acids. Deletions cut 1 base from V and 4 bases from J, with 10 bases between. The CDR3 DNA reads as TGCAGTGCTAGAGTACCTAACGGAGAGACCCAGTACTTC. It yields the protein CSARVPNGETQYF.

The genes are TRBV10-2 and TRBJ2-7; D is uncertain. The germline V gene has CDR1 WSHSY and CDR2 SAAADI. V was cut by 5 bases and J by 7 bases, with 18 bases left in between. The CDR3 length is 14 residues. Here the CDR3 reads CASSFWERFREQYF. CDR3 DNA: TGCGCCAGCAGTTTTTGGGAACGGTTCCGAGAGCAGTACTTC.

This clonotype has ten or more counts. The chain recombines TRBV11-2 with TRBJ1-6; D is undetermined. Between the trimmed V and J ends, which lost 7 bases and 14 bases, there was a span of 15 bases. CDR1 SGHAT and CDR2 FQNNGV come from the germline V gene. The CDR3 covers 12 residues. CDR3 in DNA: TGTGCCAGCACCCCAGGCGGGCACACCCTCCACTTT. Residues: CASTPGGHTLHF.

The chain has TRBV4-2 and TRBJ2-1; 7 bases line up with TRBD1. CDR1 LGHNA and CDR2 YNFKEQ come from the germline V gene. The CDR3 is 15 amino acids. Trimming cost V 4 bases and J 6 bases; bases outside gene matches: 9. The DNA for the CDR3 is TGTGCCAGCAGCCTTCGACAGGGCGCTGTCAATGAGCAGTTCTTC. This translates into CASSLRQGAVNEQFF.

This clonotype was counted only a few times. CDR3 bases: TGCAGTGCTAGAGGGTTTTTGGACAGGGCTGGCGAGCAGTACTTC. Translation gives CSARGFLDRAGEQYF. The gene calls are TRBV20-1 and TRBJ2-7; 8 positions match TRBD1. CDR1 and CDR2 (germline): DFQATT, SNEGSKA (reference sequence). There are 15 residues in the CDR3. V lost 1 base, J lost 6 bases, and 11 bases stayed unmatched.

This clonotype was observed many times. The chain links TRBV5-1 to TRBJ1-4, with D unresolved. V was cut by 0 bases and J by 8 bases, with 2 bases left in between. CDR1 SGHRS and CDR2 YFSETQ come from the germline V gene. CDR3 size: 11 residues. The CDR3 bases are TGCGCCAGCAGCTTGGGAGAAAAACTGTTTTTT. Translating gives CASSLGEKLFF.

There are a few counts of this clonotype. This chain connects TRBV12-3 or TRBV12-4 to TRBJ2-2, with D hard to call. Trimming pared 3 bases from V and 3 bases from J, leaving 8 bases between. This CDR3 contains 14 residues. The CDR3 here is CASSFGGYTGELFF. As DNA, the CDR3 is TGTGCCAGCAGTTTTGGTGGGTACACCGGGGAGCTGTTTTTT.

This clonotype came up many times. This sequence joins TRBV25-1 and TRBJ2-1, with no clear D. The length of the CDR3 is 15 residues. The V end was cut by 3 bases, the J end by 4 bases, with 13 bases between. Germline-derived CDR1 and CDR2 are MGHDK and SYGVNS. For the CDR3, the DNA is TGTGCCAGCAGTGACGCAAGGGCTGGGTACAATGAGCAGTTCTTC. As protein: CASSDARAGYNEQFF.

This clonotype was found once. The chain employs TRBV20-1 and TRBJ2-3, with D possibly TRBD2 on 5 matching bases. V lost 0 bases to trimming and J lost 1 base, with 11 bases between them. This CDR3 has 15 amino acids. The germline gives CDR1 DFQATT, CDR2 SNEGSKA (reference sequence). CDR3 residues: CSARDFRGGTDTQYF. CDR3 DNA sequence: TGCAGTGCTAGAGATTTCCGGGGTGGCACAGATACGCAGTATTTT.

Ten or more counts support this clonotype. J is TRBJ2-1 and V is TRBV7-2; D is unclear. The germline gives CDR1 SGHTA, CDR2 FQGNSA. The V gene lost 4 bases and the J gene lost 8 bases, with 15 bases spanning the gap. The CDR3 is made up of 14 amino acids. Here the CDR3 DNA reads TGTGCCAGCAGCTCAGAACCGGGCCTAGATGAGCAGTTCTTC. Its protein is CASSSEPGLDEQFF.

This clonotype was seen at least ten times. V gene TRBV7-2 combines with J gene TRBJ1-4, with D unclear. Between the trimmed V and J ends, which lost 5 bases and 0 bases, there was a span of 13 bases. The length of the CDR3 is 16 residues. The germline V gene encodes CDR1 SGHTA and CDR2 FQGNSA. The DNA of the CDR3 is TGTGCCAGCAGCATAAACGCTCCGGCAACTAATGAAAAACTGTTTTTT. Protein product: CASSINAPATNEKLFF.

This clonotype was detected many times. The V and J genes are TRBV9 and TRBJ1-1, with D possibly TRBD1 on 6 matching bases. V lost 4 bases and J 4 bases, leaving 17 bases between the germline ends. The V gene's germline CDR1 is SGDLS and CDR2 YYNGEE. This CDR3 has 15 residues. The CDR3: CASSSGELISTEAFF. The CDR3 DNA sequence: TGTGCCAGCAGCTCAGGGGAGTTGATAAGCACTGAAGCTTTCTTT. Looking up the rest from reference TRBV9 and TRBJ1-1 gives the full variable domain: DSGVTQTPKHLITATGQRVTLRCSPRSGDLSVYWYQQSLDQGLQFLIQYYNGEERAKGNILERFSAQQFPDLHSELNLSSLELGDSALYFCASSSGELISTEAFFGQGTRLTVV.

This clonotype was counted at least ten times. The chain joins TRBV5-1 to TRBJ1-5; D is unclear. Germline assignment: CDR1 SGHRS and CDR2 YFSETQ. The V and J ends lost 2 bases and 6 bases respectively, with 15 bases between them. This CDR3 is 15 amino acids long. The CDR3 region is CASSLTAGSSQPQHF. The CDR3, as DNA: TGCGCCAGCAGCTTAACAGCTGGGAGTTCTCAGCCCCAGCATTTT.

About this clonotype: A much more abundant neighbour one base away suggests this may be a read error. This is likely a read error, given that the CDR3 carries no conserved phenylalanine or tryptophan at its end. The chain links TRBV20-1 to TRBJ1-1; unclear D gene. V was cut by 1 base and J by 3 bases, with 9 bases left in between. In germline, CDR1 is DFQATT, CDR2 SNEGSKA (reference sequence). This CDR3 is 13 amino acids long. CDR3 amino acids: CSARASIYTEAFI. The CDR3 DNA reads TGCAGTGCTAGAGCAAGTATATACACTGAAGCTTTCATT.

This clonotype was seen ten or more times. V is TRBV7-2 and J is TRBJ2-5; D call uncertain. The germline gives CDR1 SGHTA, CDR2 FQGNSA. Trimming removed 4 bases from V and 4 bases from J, with 7 bases in between. This CDR3 is 12 amino acids long. The chain's CDR3 is CASSSQIETQYF. The DNA of the CDR3 is TGTGCCAGCAGCTCCCAAATAGAGACCCAGTACTTC.

V and J are TRBV27 and TRBJ2-3; TRBD2 might be the D (5 bases). This CDR3 is built from 13 residues. Germline V gives CDR1 MNHEY, CDR2 SMNVEV (reference sequence). V lost 3 bases and J lost 6, with 10 bases in between. CDR3 region: CASSLASRDTQYF. CDR3 nucleotide sequence: TGTGCCAGCAGTTTGGCTAGCCGGGATACGCAGTATTTT.

This clonotype occurred many times. The chain recombines TRBV4-2 with TRBJ2-1; 12 nucleotides line up with TRBD2. Germline V lookup: CDR1 LGHNA, CDR2 YNFKEQ. The CDR3 is 16 residues long. The junction had 4 bases not matched to a gene; V was cut back by 4 bases and J by 3 bases. CDR3 residues: CASSRRLAGDYNEQFF. The CDR3 bases are TGTGCCAGCAGCCGCCGACTAGCGGGAGACTACAATGAGCAGTTCTTC.

This chain links TRBV20-1 with TRBJ1-1; D is uncertain. The CDR3 consists of 11 residues. Germline-derived CDR1 and CDR2 are DFQATT and SNEGSKA (reference sequence). V was trimmed by 7 bases and J by 5 bases, leaving 11 bases between them. This chain's CDR3 is CSGHMRTEAFF. The CDR3 coding sequence is TGCAGTGGCCACATGAGGACTGAAGCTTTCTTT.

The J gene is TRBJ1-4, the V gene TRBV18; no reliable D call. CDR3 length: 14 amino acids. The V end was cut by 2 bases, the J end by 0 bases, with 4 bases between. CDR1 and CDR2 (germline): KGHSH, LQKENI. The CDR3 sequence: CASSPTATNEKLFF. DNA for the CDR3: TGTGCCAGCTCACCAACAGCAACTAATGAAAAACTGTTTTTT. Using reference TRBV18 and TRBJ1-4 for the parts outside the CDR3, the full variable domain is NAGVMQNPRHLVRRRGQEARLRCSPMKGHSHVYWYRQLPEEGLKFMVYLQKENIIDESGMPKERFSAEFPKEGPSILRIQQVVRGDSAAYFCASSPTATNEKLFFGSGTQLSVL.

This chain links TRBV9 with TRBJ2-3, with 9 bases aligning to TRBD1. V dropped 3 bases and J dropped 5; count of bases not matched to a gene: 4. The germline V gene has CDR1 SGDLS and CDR2 YYNGEE. The CDR3 runs 14 residues. The CDR3 sequence: CASSEQGAGDTQYF. CDR3 in DNA: TGTGCCAGCAGCGAACAGGGGGCTGGAGATACGCAGTATTTT. Full variable domain (missing parts from reference TRBV9 and TRBJ2-3): DSGVTQTPKHLITATGQRVTLRCSPRSGDLSVYWYQQSLDQGLQFLIQYYNGEERAKGNILERFSAQQFPDLHSELNLSSLELGDSALYFCASSEQGAGDTQYFGPGTRLTVL.

This clonotype was picked up a small number of times. The rearrangement uses TRBV24-1 and TRBJ2-1; TRBD2 matches at 9 bases. Germline trimming cut 6 bases from V and 4 bases from J; bases unmatched to any gene: 12. Germline CDR1 is KGHDR and CDR2 is SFDVKD. This CDR3 region has 17 residues. The CDR3 sequence is CATSFESGSGGYNEQFF. CDR3 nucleotide sequence: TGTGCCACCAGTTTTGAGTCGGGTAGCGGGGGTTACAATGAGCAGTTCTTC.

The V call is TRBV10-3, the J call TRBJ2-4, with 10 bases identical to TRBD2. CDR3 length: 17 amino acids. J lost 0 bases, V lost 5 bases, and 7 bases had no gene match. Per germline, CDR1 ENHRY and CDR2 SYGVKD. Here the CDR3 DNA reads TGTGCCATCAGTTGGACTAGCGGACCTTTAGCCAAAAACATTCAGTACTTC. It translates to CAISWTSGPLAKNIQYF.

With regard to this clonotype: A much more abundant neighbour one base away suggests this may be a read error. Because the CDR3 is missing its conserved closing phenylalanine or tryptophan, this is likely a read error. The chain joins TRBV29-1 to TRBJ2-1; D may correspond to TRBD1 or TRBD2 (5 bases each). Looked up from germline, CDR1 is SQVTM and CDR2 is ANQGSEA. The germline V and J ends were trimmed by 2 bases and 8 bases, with 19 bases remaining between them. CDR3 size: 15 residues. The CDR3 is CSVEPRGIGDDEQFS. The DNA of the CDR3 is TGCAGCGTTGAACCGAGGGGCATTGGTGATGATGAGCAGTTCTCC.

This clonotype has just a few counts. CDR3: CSARSLTGGIYGYTF. The CDR3 region has the DNA TGCAGTGCTAGATCCCTTACTGGGGGGATCTATGGCTACACCTTC. V and J are TRBV20-1 and TRBJ1-2, with D maybe TRBD1 (5 bases). Between the trimmed V and J ends, which lost 2 bases and 4 bases, there was a span of 17 bases. The CDR3 has 15 residues. Germline-derived CDR1 and CDR2 are DFQATT and SNEGSKA (reference sequence).

This clonotype was observed at least ten times. The V gene is TRBV7-9, the J gene TRBJ2-5; TRBD1 or TRBD2 may be the D gene (5 bases each). The CDR3 contains 13 residues. The V and J ends lost 5 bases and 5 bases respectively, with 12 bases between them. Germline CDR1 reads SEHNR; CDR2 reads FQNEAQ (reference sequence). The CDR3 nucleotides read TGTGCCAGCAGCCGGGACCAGAGGGAGACCCAGTACTTC. Translated: CASSRDQRETQYF. Full variable domain (remainder filled in from reference TRBV7-9 and TRBJ2-5): DTGVSQNPRHKITKRGQNVTFRCDPISEHNRLYWYRQTLGQGPEFLTYFQNEAQLEKSRLLSDRFSAERPKGSFSTLEIQRTEQGDSAMYLCASSRDQRETQYFGPGTRLLVL.

Many counts were recorded for this clonotype. This chain joins TRBV6-6 and TRBJ2-1; the D call may be TRBD1 or TRBD2 (5 bases each). The CDR3 covers 14 residues. V lost 2 bases and J lost 4, with 9 bases in between. Germline-derived CDR1 and CDR2 are MNHNY and SVGAGI (reference sequence). CDR3 sequence: CASSYRDQYNEQFF. CDR3 coding DNA: TGTGCCAGCAGTTACCGGGACCAATACAATGAGCAGTTCTTC.

This clonotype is medium-sized (0.01 to 0.1%) by share. V and J are TRBV11-2 and TRBJ2-3; the D is unclear. Trimming left V 5 bases short and J 3 bases short, with 9 bases between. This CDR3 region has 13 residues. Germline V CDR1 and CDR2: SGHAT, FQNNGV. The CDR3 DNA is TGTGCCAGCAGCACGGATGAGACAGATACGCAGTATTTT. It yields the protein CASSTDETDTQYF.